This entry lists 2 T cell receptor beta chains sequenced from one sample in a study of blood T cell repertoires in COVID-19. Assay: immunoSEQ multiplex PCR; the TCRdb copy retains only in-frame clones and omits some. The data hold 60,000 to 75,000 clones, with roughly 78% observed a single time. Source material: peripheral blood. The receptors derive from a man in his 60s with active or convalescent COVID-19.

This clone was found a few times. The CDR3 reads CASSLIPGGPNTEAFF. The CDR3 nucleotides are TGTGCCAGCAGCCTAATCCCGGGAGGGCCGAACACTGAAGCTTTCTTT. V is TRBV3-1 (or the pseudogene TRBV3-2) and J is TRBJ1-1; no clear D. The V end was cut by 4 bases, the J end by 1 base, with 16 bases between. The CDR3 runs 16 residues. Germline values: CDR1 LGHDT, CDR2 YNNKEL (reference sequence).

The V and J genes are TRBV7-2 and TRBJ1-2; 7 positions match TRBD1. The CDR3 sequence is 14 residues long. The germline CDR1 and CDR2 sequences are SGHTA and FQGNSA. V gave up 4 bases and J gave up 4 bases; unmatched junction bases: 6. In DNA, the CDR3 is TGTGCCAGCAGCTCCCGGACAGGAATCTATGGCTACACCTTC. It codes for CASSSRTGIYGYTF.